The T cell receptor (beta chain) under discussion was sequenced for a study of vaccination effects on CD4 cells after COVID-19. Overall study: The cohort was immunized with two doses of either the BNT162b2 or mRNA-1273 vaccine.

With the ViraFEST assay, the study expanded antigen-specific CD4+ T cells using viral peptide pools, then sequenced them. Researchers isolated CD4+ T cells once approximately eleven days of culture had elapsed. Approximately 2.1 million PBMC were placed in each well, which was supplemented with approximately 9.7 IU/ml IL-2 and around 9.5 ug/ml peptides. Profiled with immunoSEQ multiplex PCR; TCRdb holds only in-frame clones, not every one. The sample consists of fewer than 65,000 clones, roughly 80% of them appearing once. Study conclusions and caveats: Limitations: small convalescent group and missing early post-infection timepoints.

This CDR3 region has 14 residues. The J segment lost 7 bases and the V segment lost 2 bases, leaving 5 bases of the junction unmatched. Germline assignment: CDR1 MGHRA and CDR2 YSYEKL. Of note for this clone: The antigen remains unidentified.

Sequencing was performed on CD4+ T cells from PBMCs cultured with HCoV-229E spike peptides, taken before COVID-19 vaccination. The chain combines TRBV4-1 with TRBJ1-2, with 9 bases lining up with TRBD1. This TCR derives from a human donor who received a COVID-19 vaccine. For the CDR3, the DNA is TGCGCCAGCAGCCAACCGGGACAGGGATTTGGCTACACCTTC. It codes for CASSQPGQGFGYTF.